This T cell receptor (beta chain) was identified during a study of T-cell reconstitution after alpha-beta-depleted transplantation in children. The CDR3 is 14 residues long. Trimming removed 3 bases at V and 3 bases at J, with 12 bases between. Germline CDR1 reads MNHEY; CDR2 reads SMNVEV (reference sequence). Unique molecular identifiers were used to barcode this TCRbeta library. Using its own MiXCR run on the PCR reads, TCRdb lists one record per CDR3 protein. The table has 300,000 or so distinct CDR3 sequences, approximately 9.8% seen once. V and J are TRBV27 and TRBJ2-7, with D possibly TRBD2 on 5 matching bases. Source: PBMCs from the stem cell graft donor, taken from the stem cell graft. This receptor was obtained from a human donor who donated a stem cell graft to a child with SCID. CDR3 residues: CASSFFGVGYEQYF. The CDR3 coding sequence is TGTGCCAGCAGTTTCTTCGGGGTTGGCTACGAGCAGTACTTC.